This T cell receptor (beta chain) was observed in a study of T cell clonotyping in hematopoietic cell transplantation. Whole-study results and caveats: Higher Inverse Simpson Index values in graft donor and pretransplant recipient predicted broader posttransplant TCR diversity.

As for time point: recipient sample about 28 days before transplant, after cytoreduction. This CDR3 contains 17 residues. V gave up 2 bases and J gave up 3 bases, with 17 bases separating them. Per germline, CDR1 SGHTA and CDR2 FQGNSA. The protocol was immunoSEQ multiplex PCR, while the TCRdb copy is restricted to in-frame clones and leaves out a portion. This sample yields several thousand clones, of which about 90% are seen a single time; 25% to 30% belongs to the top ten. The sample holds one count of this clone. What it binds is unknown. This clonotype was sampled from a woman aged 60-70 years with acute myeloid leukemia. Some clones in this sample may be carry-over from other donors' samples. The chain employs TRBV7-2 and TRBJ2-1; perhaps TRBD2 as D (6 bases). Sample: peripheral blood mononuclear cells, taken before stem cell transplant. This chain's CDR3 is CASSLMDGGNIYNEQFF. CDR3 in DNA: TGTGCCAGCAGCTTAATGGATGGAGGGAACATCTACAATGAGCAGTTCTTC.